This TCR beta chain emerged from a study of T cell responses to AZD1222 COVID-19 vaccine. TCRdb's copy holds only in-frame clones and misses some; the assay was immunoSEQ multiplex PCR. The table has about 170,000 clones, approximately 95% seen once. The CDR3 sequence is 16 residues long. Germline V gene lookup returns CDR1 SGHRS and CDR2 YFSETQ. V was trimmed by 7 bases and J by 0 bases, leaving 14 bases between them. The input for sequencing was peripheral blood, taken on day 0 of AZD1222 vaccination. The sequence was collected from an adult in good health. This sequence joins TRBV5-1 and TRBJ1-6; D perhaps matches TRBD1 (5 bases). The CDR3 nucleotides read TGCGCCAGCCACGTGGGGGTGAGCTCCTATAATTCACCCCTCCACTTT. Protein sequence: CASHVGVSSYNSPLHF.